This T cell receptor (beta chain) was observed in a study of OX40 agonist ivuxolimab in advanced cancers. Clones were sequenced by immunoSEQ multiplex PCR, and TCRdb holds only the in-frame ones, with some missing. Of about 110,000 clones in the sample, roughly 90% are singletons; the top ten hold around 0.7%. The sampling schedule covered blood at baseline, cycle 4 day 1, and cycle 7 day 1. The CDR3 is made up of 13 amino acids. Germline CDR1 MNHNS, CDR2 SASEGT. Trimming removed 3 bases at V and 7 bases at J, with 10 bases between. The V gene is TRBV6-1, the J gene TRBJ1-5; no firm D call. Source: CD4+ or CD8+ T cells sorted from blood, taken in a trial of the OX40 agonist ivuxolimab. The source is an adult with an advanced solid tumor such as melanoma, head and neck, liver or kidney cancer. CDR3 loop: CASSERVEQPQHF. The CDR3 DNA follows: TGTGCCAGCAGTGAGAGGGTGGAACAGCCCCAGCATTTT.